What follows is one T cell receptor (beta chain) and its context. Its antigen is currently not known. The input lacks base qualities; no much larger clone sits a single base away. The CDR3 regions of human TCRbeta chains were analyzed by immunosequencing. Per the authors' processing: Repertoire TCRs were checked for matches against a reference library of SARS-CoV-2-specific TCRs that had been generated using the MIRA antigen-specificity platform. Breadth was defined as the fraction of unique TCRs that were SARS-CoV-2-associated. Depth was defined as the fraction of total T cells that were SARS-CoV-2-associated. Using the MIRA data, each spike-specific TCR was assigned both to the spike region to which the TCR was reactive and to a CD4 or CD8 class. Log10-transformed breadth and depth values were compared by one-way ANOVA with Sidak's multiple comparisons tests. TCRdb stores this immuneACCESS table with in-frame sequences only. Part of the clones is absent; in the studies checked, under half of the shortfall reflects unresolved V genes, and no reason is known for the rest. V, J and clone size reflect that table, while D and trimming were determined from the DNA. The sample includes around 160,000 clones, with more than 75% observed a single time. The ten largest clones represent roughly 4.3% of the sample.

This specimen comes from a study of T cell responses to AZD1222 COVID-19 vaccine (dated by TCRdb to about 2021). Regarding the study in general: TCR sequencing covered fewer than 250 trial participants: 200 to 220 given two doses of AZD1222 and 26 given two doses of MenACWY control vaccine. Trial participants were enrolled by age into subgroups of 18-55, 56-69 and 70-plus years, and roughly 150, 30 and 60 TCR-sequenced participants, respectively, were included in these subgroups.

Reading the germline V gene gives CDR1 MDHEN and CDR2 SYDVKM. Trimming costs V 5 bases and J 4 bases, and their ends lie 16 bases apart. Counted from cysteine to phenylalanine, this CDR3 has 15 amino acids. Only the CDR3 DNA stays, 45 bases, in frame from base 1. Here is what the overall study found, with its caveats: Most participants were white British and females outnumbered males, and the authors suggested that clonal diversity may have been underestimated. Because no day 14 peak-response samples were available, the repertoires could be characterized only after the peak T cell response. CD4 TCRs associated with the vaccine covered the entire spike protein, and the dominant responses were in regions 160-218 and 743-854. Conclusions about previously exposed vaccinees are limited because only five to seven AZD1222 recipients were SARS-CoV-2 seropositive at baseline. The 56-69-year group was small, and its depth increase did not reach significance, likely because of low power. Reportedly, close to half of the unique spike-specific TCRs recognized epitopes lying outside the regions that are mutated in the B.1.351 and B.1.1.7 variants. A significant rise in spike-specific TCR breadth and depth was observed after two AZD1222 doses relative to day 0 and relative to MenACWY recipients.

Interpreted using the paper, the time point label stands for: baseline before first vaccination. The meaning of the sample's treatment or condition label: meningococcal conjugate vaccine given as trial control. Vaccinee samples were obtained from the UK trials COV001 and COV002, which included a single-blind randomized controlled phase 2/3 trial of AZD1222 (ChAdOx1 nCoV-19) in healthy adults. For TCRbeta chain sequencing, PBMC samples from trial participants were taken at day 0 and at day 28 after the second dose. The material sequenced was peripheral blood, taken on day 0 of MenACWY control vaccination. This receptor was identified in an adult in good health. This sequence uses TRBV28 and TRBJ2-3, with the D assignment possibly TRBD1 or TRBD2, given 5 matching bases for each. The DNA is as follows: TGTGCCAGCAGTCCTACCGGGACCACCTCAGATACGCAGTATTTT. This sequence encodes CASSPTGTTSDTQYF.